These 8 T cell receptor beta chains were all obtained from the same sample, sequenced in a study of shared clonotypes between healthy human individuals. Generated by immunoSEQ multiplex PCR, the TCRdb table keeps only in-frame clones and is missing some. The sample has under 2.5 million clones; roughly 92% are singletons. Specimen: naive CD4+ T cells from PBMCs. The sample's subset: CD45RA+ positively selected. These TCRs come from a man aged 18 to 29 in good health. Some clones in this sample may be carry-over from other donors' samples.

Regarding this clone: Sequence at one end of the junction differs from germline and may be a read error. Other DNA sequences in the sample encode the same CDR3. This chain joins TRBV9 and TRBJ1-2, with D tentatively TRBD1 (5 bases). CDR3 size: 13 residues. Germline CDR1 is SGDLS and CDR2 is YYNGEE. The CDR3 is CASSRGAGYGYTF. CDR3 DNA: TGTGCCAGCTCTAGGGGAGCGGGCTATGGCTACACCTTT.

This rearrangement joins TRBV5-1 to TRBJ2-4, with D tentatively TRBD1 (6 bases). Germline V lookup: CDR1 SGHRS, CDR2 YFSETQ. The CDR3 extends over 16 amino acids. With 0 bases removed from V and 1 base from J, the gap between germline ends came to 11 bases. In nucleotides, the CDR3 is TGCGCCAGCAGCTTGGAATGGGACACGGCCAAAAACATTCAGTACTTC. It is translated as CASSLEWDTAKNIQYF.

The V call is TRBV27, the J call TRBJ1-5; 7 bases line up with TRBD1. The CDR3 contains 14 residues. V was pared by 5 bases and J by 1 base, with 2 bases of the junction left unmatched. Germline CDR1 and CDR2: MNHEY and SMNVEV (reference sequence). Here the CDR3 reads CASSEGQSNQPQHF. The CDR3, as DNA: TGTGCCAGCAGTGAGGGACAGAGCAATCAGCCCCAGCATTTT.

About this clone: Different DNA sequences within this sample yield the same CDR3. V gene TRBV28 combines with J gene TRBJ2-7; D remains ambiguous. The CDR3 extends over 12 amino acids. The V gene lost 1 base and the J gene lost 2 bases, with 3 bases spanning the gap. Per the germline V gene, CDR1 is MDHEN and CDR2 is SYDVKM. CDR3 coding DNA: TGTGCCAGCAGTTTATCCCCCTACGAGCAGTACTTC. This sequence encodes CASSLSPYEQYF.

The rearrangement joins TRBV2 to TRBJ1-5; D unclear. There are 17 residues in the CDR3. V was cut by 7 bases and J by 0 bases, with 19 bases left in between. Germline CDR1 SNHLY, CDR2 FYNNEI. The CDR3 DNA is TGTGCCAGCACTTTGGGGAGGAGGGTGGATAGCAATCAGCCCCAGCATTTT. Protein sequence: CASTLGRRVDSNQPQHF.

The chain recombines TRBV28 with TRBJ2-7, with TRBD2 identical over 10 bases. Germline CDR1 MDHEN, CDR2 SYDVKM. With V trimmed by 1 base and J by 10 bases, 7 bases remained unmatched. This CDR3 is built from 14 residues. Written as DNA, the CDR3 is TGTGCCAGCAGTTTATCCAGCGGGAGGGCGTTTCAGTACTTC. Protein: CASSLSSGRAFQYF.

J is TRBJ2-7 and V is TRBV2, with D unclear. In germline, CDR1 is SNHLY, CDR2 FYNNEI. The V end lost 8 bases, the J end lost 3 bases, and 23 bases lay between the germline ends. The CDR3 is 16 residues long. CDR3 loop: CASRGPGWRSSYEQYF. CDR3 nucleotide sequence: TGTGCCAGCCGCGGACCCGGGTGGCGATCGAGCTACGAGCAGTACTTC.

This chain uses TRBV28 with TRBJ2-6; D is unresolved. The CDR3 spans 14 residues. The ends were cut back, 5 bases at V and 0 bases at J, with 5 bases in the middle. Germline loops: CDR1 MDHEN, CDR2 SYDVKM. The CDR3 sequence is CASSVHSGANVLTF. The CDR3 DNA reads as TGTGCCAGCAGTGTACACTCTGGGGCCAACGTCCTGACTTTC.